Detailed here is one T cell receptor (beta chain). Its antigen is still unknown. Base quality data are lacking; no much larger clone is found one base away. Whole blood was collected in K2EDTA tubes by collaborating institutions according to the institutions' own protocols. For TCRbeta analysis, collaborators shipped samples as frozen whole blood, isolated PBMCs, or DNA extracted from either of those sample types. This entry comes from a study of blood T cell repertoires in COVID-19 (dated by TCRdb to 2019 to 2021). Turning to the overall study: Collaborator samples came from the United States, Italy and Spain and covered acute and convalescent phases of COVID-19. Nearly every sample came with metadata listing a de-identified subject ID, COVID-19 status, age in years and sex. Subjects who had been exposed to COVID-19, were actively infected with it, or had recovered from it provided the deeply sampled blood TCRbeta repertoires that made up the dataset. The repertoires were made available in a free public database intended to serve as a resource for research on the immune response to SARS-CoV-2. Samples were obtained from the ongoing ImmuneRACE study (first 160 participants) and from over 1,000 subjects provided by 6 global collaborators. The material from the prospective study consisted of cDNA or gDNA derived from T cells, B-cell-depleted T cells, or PBMCs. Where HLA class I and class II types were available, the types were taken from metadata supplied by the sample provider, not from assay-based typing. Study-level results and caveats: The quantity of clinical and demographic metadata differed by source and by participant and was supplied without curation.

TCRbeta CDR3 regions were amplified from genomic DNA using the immunoSEQ Assay, a bias-controlled multiplex PCR. Concerning the study's data processing: Within the assay, amplification of reference gene primers was used to estimate how many nucleated cells each sample contained. To quantify the absolute abundance of each unique TCRbeta CDR3 rearrangement, sequence reads were collapsed and filtered. Productive Simpson clonality was computed per sample as the square root of Simpson's diversity index over productive rearrangements. TCRdb obtained this table from immuneACCESS and retained in-frame rearrangements with V and J assigned. These tables miss some clones; where compared with another copy, unresolved V genes account for less than half of the shortfall, and the remainder is unexplained. The DNA was the basis for D and trimming; V, J and clone size are from that table. The sample table contains tens of thousands of clones; only one count was recorded for roughly 84% of them. The top ten clonotypes cover approximately 19% of the sample.

CDR3 length: 18 amino acids, cysteine to phenylalanine. The kept DNA is CDR3 alone, 54 bases in frame from the first base. The V end gives up 0 bases and the J end 0 bases, leaving 6 bases in the junction not matched to a gene. CDR1 and CDR2 are drawn from the germline V gene: KGHDR, SFDVKD. This TCR was sampled from a man between 70 and 80 years old with active COVID-19. The source material was peripheral blood. The chain links TRBV24-1 with TRBJ2-2, with 7 bases in between that match TRBD2. In nucleotide form, the sequence is TGTGCCACCAGTGATTTGCCCGGGAGGACCGCGAACACCGGGGAGCTGTTTTTT. The translation is CATSDLPGRTANTGELFF.